A selection of T cell receptor beta chains follows, all from one sample in a study of blood T cell repertoires in COVID-19. Libraries were prepared by immunoSEQ multiplex PCR; TCRdb keeps only in-frame clonotypes and omits some of them. The repertoire holds 200,000 or so clones, with roughly 80% as singletons. Material: peripheral blood. These receptors were collected from a man in his sixties with active or convalescent COVID-19. The CDR3 runs from the conserved cysteine through the conserved F or W. The order of the fields is D gene, clone size, V gene, J gene, CDR3 DNA, CDR3 protein. The D gene is left open where the match is weak. A row's size may be missing; if present it is once, few, many or a size class.

TRBD1	few	TRBV28	TRBJ2-4	TGTGCCAGCAGTACCCGGGACAGGGGAAACATTCAGTACTTC	CASSTRDRGNIQYF
-	-	TRBV2	TRBJ1-6	TGTGCCAGCAGGGACAGACCCTTTACTTATTCACCCCTCCACTTT	CASRDRPFTYSPLHF
-	-	TRBV6-1	TRBJ2-3	TGTGCCAGCAGTGAAACCCAGGATACGCAGTATTTT	CASSETQDTQYF
-	-	TRBV3-1/TRBV3-2	TRBJ2-4	TGTGCCAGCAGCCCCTTCGGGGGTTTGGGCAAAAACATTCAGTACTTC	CASSPFGGLGKNIQYF
-	-	TRBV28	TRBJ1-2	TGTGCCAGCAGTTTATTCAAAGTGGCAACAGGCTACACCTTC	CASSLFKVATGYTF
-	-	TRBV6-5	TRBJ2-7	TGTGCCAGCACCATGTACACTGGGGCCTCCTACGAGCAGTACTTC	CASTMYTGASYEQYF
-	-	TRBV5-1	TRBJ1-3	TGCGCCAGCAGCCCGTTCACGGGAGGAAACACCATATATTTT	CASSPFTGGNTIYF
TRBD2	-	TRBV11-2	TRBJ2-2	TGTGCCAGCAGCTCCTGGACTAGCGGAGAGGCGGGGACCGGGGAGCTGTTTTTT	CASSSWTSGEAGTGELFF
-	-	TRBV7-9	TRBJ2-3	TGTGCCAGCAGCGCAGACATCTCTGTCACAGATACGCAGTATTTT	CASSADISVTDTQYF
-	-	TRBV5-1	TRBJ2-1	TGCGCCAGCAGCTTGGAGGGAGGTGGCAATGAGCAGTTCTTC	CASSLEGGGNEQFF
-	-	TRBV3-1/TRBV3-2	TRBJ2-1	TGTGCCAGCAGCCAGGCGGGGGCGCGGGAGCAGTTCTTC	CASSQAGAREQFF
-	-	TRBV29-1	TRBJ2-3	TGCAGCGTTGAAGGCGGGGCGGAAAAGTATTCAGATACGCAGTATTTT	CSVEGGAEKYSDTQYF
TRBD1	few	TRBV7-9	TRBJ1-2	TGTGCCAGCAGCCTCGACAGGGGTGACTATGGCTACACCTTC	CASSLDRGDYGYTF
-	-	TRBV6-5	TRBJ1-2	TGTGCCAGCAGCGGAGCTAATGGCTACACCTTC	CASSGANGYTF
TRBD1	-	TRBV7-9	TRBJ2-1	TGTGCCAGCAGCTTATGGACAGGGGGGAACAATGAGCAGTTCTTC	CASSLWTGGNNEQFF
TRBD2	-	TRBV6-5	TRBJ2-7	TGTGCCAGCAGCTCTTGGGGCGGGAGCTACGAGCAGTACTTC	CASSSWGGSYEQYF
-	-	TRBV11-2	TRBJ2-4	TGTGCCAGCAGCTCCGGGTGGCTAGCCAAAAACATTCAGTACTTC	CASSSGWLAKNIQYF
-	-	TRBV23-1	TRBJ2-1	TGCGCCAGCAGTCAATGCAGGACAGCCTACAATGAGCAGTTCTTC	CASSQCRTAYNEQFF
-	-	TRBV18	TRBJ2-5	TGTGCCAGCTCATCCTCGGGGTTCCAAGAGACCCAGTACTTC	CASSSSGFQETQYF
-	once	TRBV30	TRBJ1-4	TGTGCCTGGAGTGTACAATTGGCAGGGGCTGAAAAACTGTTTTTT	CAWSVQLAGAEKLFF
TRBD1	-	TRBV6-5	TRBJ1-1	TGTGCCAGCATAAAGAGACAGGGAAACACTGAAGCTTTCTTT	CASIKRQGNTEAFF
TRBD1	-	TRBV6-5	TRBJ1-5	TGTGCCAGCAGCCCACAGGGGGCTAGGGAGCCCCAGCATTTT	CASSPQGAREPQHF
TRBD1	-	TRBV2	TRBJ2-2	TGTGCCAGCAGTCGGACAGGGCTAGGAAACACCGGGGAGCTGTTTTTT	CASSRTGLGNTGELFF
TRBD1	few	TRBV9	TRBJ1-2	TGTGCCAGCAGCCGAGACAGGGTCCTCTCTTCCTATGGCTACACCTTC	CASSRDRVLSSYGYTF
-	-	TRBV20-1	TRBJ1-2	TGCAGTGCTAGAGAGGTACACGGCTACACCTTC	CSAREVHGYTF
-	-	TRBV15	TRBJ2-5	TGTGCCACCCTAGAGGGCGAGACCCAGTACTTC	CATLEGETQYF
TRBD1	-	TRBV27	TRBJ2-5	TGTGCCAGCAGTGGAACAGGGGCGAGAGAGACCCAGTACTTC	CASSGTGARETQYF
-	once	TRBV13	TRBJ2-3	TGTGCCAGCAGCTCGGGGGTCCACACAGATACGCAGTATTTT	CASSSGVHTDTQYF
-	-	TRBV7-2	TRBJ2-5	TGTGCCAGCAGCAGAGGGTCGGCGGAGACCCAGTACTTC	CASSRGSAETQYF
TRBD1	-	TRBV13	TRBJ1-6	TGTGCCAGCAGCTTAGGCCAGGGGGTTCGCTATAATTCACCCCTCCACTTT	CASSLGQGVRYNSPLHF
TRBD1	-	TRBV5-4	TRBJ2-3	TGTGCCAGCAGAAAGGACAGGGCGGGCACAGATACGCAGTATTTT	CASRKDRAGTDTQYF